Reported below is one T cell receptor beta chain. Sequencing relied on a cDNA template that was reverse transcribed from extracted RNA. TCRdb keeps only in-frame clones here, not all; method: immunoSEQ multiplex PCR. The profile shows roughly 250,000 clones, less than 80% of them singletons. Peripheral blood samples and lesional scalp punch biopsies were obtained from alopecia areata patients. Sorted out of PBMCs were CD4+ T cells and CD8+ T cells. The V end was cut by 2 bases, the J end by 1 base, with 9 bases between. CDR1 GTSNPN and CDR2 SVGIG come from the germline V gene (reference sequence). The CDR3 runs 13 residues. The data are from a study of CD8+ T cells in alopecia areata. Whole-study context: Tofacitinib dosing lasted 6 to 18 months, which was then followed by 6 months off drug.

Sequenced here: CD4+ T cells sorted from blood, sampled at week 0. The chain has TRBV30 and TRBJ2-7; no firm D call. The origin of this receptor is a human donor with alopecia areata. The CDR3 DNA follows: TGTGCCTGGAGTACCGACCGATCCTACGAGCAGTACTTC. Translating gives CAWSTDRSYEQYF.